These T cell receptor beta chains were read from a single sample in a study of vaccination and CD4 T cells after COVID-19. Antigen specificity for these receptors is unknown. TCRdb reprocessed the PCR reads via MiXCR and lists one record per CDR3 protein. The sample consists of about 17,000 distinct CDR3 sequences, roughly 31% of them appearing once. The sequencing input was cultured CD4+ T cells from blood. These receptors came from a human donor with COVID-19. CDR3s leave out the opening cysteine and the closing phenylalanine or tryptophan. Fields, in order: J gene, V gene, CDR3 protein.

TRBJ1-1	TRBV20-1	SASSRTMNTEAF
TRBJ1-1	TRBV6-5	ASSYGTGGLGTEAF
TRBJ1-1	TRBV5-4	ASSKMGLLNTEAF
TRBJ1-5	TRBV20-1	SASPSGANNQPQH
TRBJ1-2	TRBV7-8	ASSLSLRYGYT
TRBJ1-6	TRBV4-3	ASSQAGAWGSPLH
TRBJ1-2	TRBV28	ASSFYSGSGYGYT
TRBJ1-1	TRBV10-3	AISRQGVNTEAF
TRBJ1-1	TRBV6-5	ASSYTPGGNTEAF
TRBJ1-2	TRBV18	ASSHQWTGSYGYT
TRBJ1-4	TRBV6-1	ASSEGTENEKLF
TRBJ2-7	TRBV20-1	SARPLVLQVYEQY
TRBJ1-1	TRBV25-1	ASSPHGDLKAF
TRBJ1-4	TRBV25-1	ASTQRGEKLF
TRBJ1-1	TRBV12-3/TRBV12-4	ASRHTDRDTEAF
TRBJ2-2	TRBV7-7	ASSLSSSKTGELF
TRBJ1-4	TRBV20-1	SVGGLANEKLF